A single sample gave rise to the 29 T cell receptor beta chains below, sequenced in a study of blood T cell repertoires in COVID-19. Libraries were prepared by immunoSEQ multiplex PCR; TCRdb keeps only in-frame clonotypes and omits some of them. This sample carries a few hundred thousand clones, roughly 85% of them seen once, and the ten largest clones take 3.6%. The sequenced sample was peripheral blood. The receptors were sampled from a woman aged 18-29 years with acute or convalescent COVID-19.

The J gene is TRBJ1-4, the V gene TRBV24-1; 7 nucleotides agree with TRBD1. J gave up 7 bases and V 7 bases, and 17 bases lay outside the gene matches. Germline-derived CDR1 and CDR2 are KGHDR and SFDVKD. This CDR3 contains 17 residues. The CDR3 sequence is CATRQTGNGTIPEKLFF. The DNA of the CDR3 is TGTGCCACCAGGCAGACAGGGAACGGGACCATACCTGAAAAACTGTTTTTT.

V and J are TRBV28 and TRBJ2-7; no firm D call. Deletions cut 5 bases from V and 5 bases from J, with 16 bases between. Per the germline V gene, CDR1 is MDHEN and CDR2 is SYDVKM. CDR3 size: 14 residues. CDR3 nucleotides: TGTGCCAGCAGTCTCCCCCCGTCGGGTCACGAGCAGTACTTC. This encodes CASSLPPSGHEQYF.

V gene TRBV11-3 combines with J gene TRBJ1-1; D remains ambiguous. There are 12 residues in the CDR3. The germline V gene has CDR1 SGHNT and CDR2 YENEEA. Trimming pared 4 bases from V and 5 bases from J, leaving 8 bases between. The CDR3 here is CASSSSRTEAFF. In DNA, the CDR3 is TGTGCCAGCAGCTCCTCGAGGACTGAAGCTTTCTTT. The variable domain in full, with the rest retrieved from reference TRBV11-3 and TRBJ1-1, is EAGVVQSPRYKIIEKKQPVAFWCNPISGHNTLYWYLQNLGQGPELLIRYENEEAVDDSQLPKDRFSAERLKGVDSTLKIQPAELGDSAVYLCASSSSRTEAFFGQGTRLTVV.

V is TRBV5-1 and J is TRBJ2-7, with 9 positions matching TRBD2. V gave up 3 bases and J gave up 12 bases; unmatched junction bases: 13. Germline CDR1 reads SGHRS; CDR2 reads YFSETQ. CDR3 length: 14 residues. The CDR3 DNA reads as TGCGCCAGCAGCTCGTCCGGGACTAGCAGGATCCGGTACTTC. It yields the protein CASSSSGTSRIRYF.

The chain uses TRBV9 and TRBJ2-1; 8 bases agree with TRBD2. This CDR3 is 14 amino acids long. The J segment lost 4 bases and the V segment lost 1 base, leaving 1 base of the junction unmatched. Per germline, CDR1 SGDLS and CDR2 YYNGEE. The chain's CDR3 is CASSVTSGYNEQFF. CDR3 nucleotides: TGTGCCAGCAGCGTAACTAGCGGATACAATGAGCAGTTCTTC.

The chain is built from TRBV7-9 and TRBJ1-1; D may be TRBD1 (6 bases). Germline CDR1 reads SEHNR; CDR2 reads FQNEAQ (reference sequence). Trimming removed 3 bases from V and 3 bases from J, with 20 bases in between. The CDR3 sequence is 17 residues long. The CDR3 is CASSLPRGTMKDTEAFF. The CDR3 DNA reads as TGTGCCAGCAGCTTGCCCAGGGGTACGATGAAGGACACTGAAGCTTTCTTT.

Details on this clone: Other DNA sequences in the sample encode the same CDR3. The V and J genes are TRBV11-2 and TRBJ2-2, with D possibly being TRBD1 (5 bases). The V gene lost 1 base and the J gene lost 5 bases, with 5 bases spanning the gap. The CDR3 totals 13 residues. The germline CDR1 and CDR2 sequences are SGHAT and FQNNGV. CDR3 sequence (DNA): TGTGCCAGCAGCTTAGCAGGGACCGGGGAGCTGTTTTTT. This codes for CASSLAGTGELFF. Drawing the rest from reference TRBV11-2 and TRBJ2-2, the complete variable domain is EAGVAQSPRYKIIEKRQSVAFWCNPISGHATLYWYQQILGQGPKLLIQFQNNGVVDDSQLPKDRFSAERLKGVDSTLKIQPAKLEDSAVYLCASSLAGTGELFFGEGSRLTVL.

V gene TRBV5-6 combines with J gene TRBJ1-2; 7 nucleotides agree with TRBD1. Germline-derived CDR1 and CDR2 are SGHDT and YYEEEE. There are 15 residues in the CDR3. V was pared by 4 bases and J by 2 bases, with 8 bases of the junction left unmatched. The chain's CDR3 is CASSRPAGGNYGYTF. CDR3 coding DNA: TGTGCCAGCAGCCGACCCGCAGGGGGGAACTATGGCTACACCTTC.

This clone was seen a few times. The chain has TRBV11-2 and TRBJ1-6; D gene unclear. V was cut by 2 bases and J by 11 bases, with 13 bases left in between. The V gene's germline CDR1 is SGHAT and CDR2 FQNNGV. The length of the CDR3 is 14 residues. The CDR3 bases are TGTGCCAGCAGCTTATCTTCCTACTCGACACCCCTCCACTTT. It translates to CASSLSSYSTPLHF.

The V and J genes are TRBV29-1 and TRBJ1-2; D not certain. In germline, CDR1 is SQVTM, CDR2 ANQGSEA. There are 12 residues in the CDR3. V gave up 3 bases and J gave up 3 bases, with 8 bases separating them. CDR3 amino acids: CSVDIFDYGYTF. In DNA form, the CDR3 reads TGCAGCGTTGACATTTTTGACTATGGCTACACCTTC.

This chain links TRBV28 with TRBJ1-3; D is unclear. Germline V gives CDR1 MDHEN, CDR2 SYDVKM. The CDR3 has 13 residues. The V and J ends lost 5 bases and 0 bases respectively, with 5 bases between them. The CDR3 region has the DNA TGTGCCAGCAGTCCCATCTCTGGAAACACCATATATTTT. Encoded protein: CASSPISGNTIYF.

The genes are TRBV9 and TRBJ2-2, with no clear D. Trimming took off 1 base at V and 6 bases at J, with 7 bases between the two ends. Germline values: CDR1 SGDLS, CDR2 YYNGEE. CDR3 length: 13 amino acids. CDR3 in amino acids: CASSVSPAGELFF. The DNA of the CDR3 is TGTGCCAGCAGCGTAAGCCCCGCCGGGGAGCTGTTTTTT.

The chain carries TRBV2 and TRBJ2-7; 9 nucleotides match TRBD2. V shed 7 bases and J 4 bases; nucleotides not matched to a gene: 5. CDR3 length equals 13 residues. Germline V gene lookup returns CDR1 SNHLY and CDR2 FYNNEI. CDR3: CASNIAGEYEQYF. The CDR3 region has the DNA TGTGCCAGCAACATAGCGGGGGAATACGAGCAGTACTTC.

The V call is TRBV5-1, the J call TRBJ1-1; D possibly corresponds to TRBD1 (6 bases). There are 14 residues in the CDR3. Germline-derived CDR1 and CDR2 are SGHRS and YFSETQ. The V end lost 4 bases, the J end lost 1 base, and 11 bases lay between the germline ends. Here the CDR3 reads CASSTGTKNTEAFF. The CDR3 DNA follows: TGCGCCAGCAGCACCGGGACAAAGAACACTGAAGCTTTCTTT.

The rearrangement joins TRBV4-1 to TRBJ2-1; 9 positions match TRBD2. Germline V gene sequence: CDR1 MGHRA, CDR2 YSYEKL. This CDR3 contains 16 residues. V was clipped by 1 base and J by 9 bases; unmatched bases: 10. In DNA, the CDR3 is TGCGCCAGCAGCCAAGTTGGAGGCGGGAGGGCCAGTGAGCAGTTCTTC. Translation: CASSQVGGGRASEQFF.

The V call is TRBV6-5, the J call TRBJ1-6; D unresolved. The CDR3 is 14 residues long. The V gene's germline CDR1 is MNHEY and CDR2 SVGAGI. Trimming pared 6 bases from V and 5 bases from J, leaving 11 bases between. The CDR3 loop reads CASRRESDNSPLHF. Written as DNA, the CDR3 is TGTGCCAGCAGGAGGGAATCGGATAATTCACCCCTCCACTTT.

This chain joins TRBV19 and TRBJ1-1, with 8 positions matching TRBD1. The CDR3 consists of 15 residues. With V trimmed by 9 bases and J by 6 bases, 15 bases remained unmatched. The germline gives CDR1 LNHDA, CDR2 SQIVND (reference sequence). CDR3 sequence (DNA): TGTGCCAGCAGAACAGGGGGGACGGGTAACCCTGAAGCTTTCTTT. Translated, it gives CASRTGGTGNPEAFF.

The rearrangement joins TRBV5-1 to TRBJ2-2; maybe TRBD2 (5 bases). V was clipped by 3 bases and J by 5 bases, with 14 bases between them. Germline loops: CDR1 SGHRS, CDR2 YFSETQ. This CDR3 has 15 amino acids. The CDR3 DNA sequence: TGCGCCAGCAGCTGGCCTGTGGGAGCTACCGGGGAGCTGTTTTTT. This translates into CASSWPVGATGELFF.

The rearrangement joins TRBV29-1 to TRBJ1-1; possible D gene TRBD1, 5 bases. The CDR3 is made up of 13 amino acids. Germline V gives CDR1 SQVTM, CDR2 ANQGSEA. V lost 2 bases and J lost 6, with 13 bases in between. CDR3 in DNA: TGCAGCGTTGAACAGGGCGGGGGGTCTGAAGCTTTCTTT. Its translation is CSVEQGGGSEAFF.

This chain connects TRBV18 to TRBJ1-2, with a tentative D call TRBD1 (5 bases). Per the germline V gene, CDR1 is KGHSH and CDR2 is LQKENI. V was pared by 3 bases and J by 0 bases, with 17 bases between. This CDR3 contains 17 residues. CDR3 residues: CASSPSTGDLANYGYTF. CDR3 nucleotide sequence: TGTGCCAGCTCACCCTCCACAGGCGACTTAGCTAACTATGGCTACACCTTC.

The V gene is TRBV24-1, the J gene TRBJ2-5; TRBD2 agrees at 16 bases. The V and J ends lost 7 bases and 5 bases, in that order; junction bases with no gene match: 12. The germline CDR1 and CDR2 sequences are KGHDR and SFDVKD. The CDR3 has 18 amino acids. The CDR3 DNA sequence: TGTGCCACCAGCCTGGCCCCGGGACTAGCGGGAGGGCAGGAGACCCAGTACTTC. This gives the protein CATSLAPGLAGGQETQYF.

The chain links TRBV27 to TRBJ1-3; D uncertain. Trimming removed 8 bases at V and 1 base at J, with 9 bases between. The CDR3 runs 13 residues. CDR1 is MNHEY and CDR2 is SMNVEV in the germline V gene (reference sequence). CDR3 protein: CASRGASGNTIYF. DNA for the CDR3: TGTGCCAGCCGCGGAGCTTCTGGAAACACCATATATTTT.

This rearrangement joins TRBV19 to TRBJ2-3; D might be TRBD1 (6 bases). V lost 5 bases, J lost 2 bases, and 14 bases lay in between. Germline loops: CDR1 LNHDA, CDR2 SQIVND (reference sequence). The CDR3 sequence is 15 residues long. The DNA of the CDR3 is TGTGCCAGTAGTCCAGGGGCCACATCCACAGATACGCAGTATTTT. It translates to CASSPGATSTDTQYF.

V and J are TRBV27 and TRBJ1-2, with 8 nucleotides matching TRBD1. The CDR3 covers 15 residues. J was trimmed by 4 bases and V by 6 bases; bases with no gene match: 10. The germline V gene encodes CDR1 MNHEY and CDR2 SMNVEV (reference sequence). The CDR3: CASSRTRTGTYGYTF. CDR3 bases: TGTGCCAGCAGCCGGACCCGGACAGGGACCTATGGCTACACCTTC.

CDR3 amino acids: CASRQGNSMYGYTF. The DNA for the CDR3 is TGTGCCAGCAGACAGGGGAATTCAATGTATGGCTACACCTTC. The chain recombines TRBV9 with TRBJ1-2; TRBD1 agrees at 7 bases. Germline V gene data show CDR1 as SGDLS and CDR2 as YYNGEE. The CDR3 has 14 residues. The V segment lost 5 bases and the J segment 5 bases; nucleotides outside the gene matches: 9.

The chain joins TRBV6-5 to TRBJ1-1; no reliable D call. The germline V gene has CDR1 MNHEY and CDR2 SVGAGI. This CDR3 region has 11 residues. The V end lost 6 bases, the J end lost 2 bases, and 4 bases lay between the germline ends. CDR3 nucleotide sequence: TGTGCCAGCAGGTTAAACACTGAAGCTTTCTTT. Its protein product is CASRLNTEAFF.

The chain joins TRBV29-1 to TRBJ1-2; the D gene is possibly TRBD1 (5 bases). The CDR3 sequence is 13 residues long. Deletions cut 6 bases from V and 2 bases from J, with 13 bases between. The germline V gene has CDR1 SQVTM and CDR2 ANQGSEA. In DNA, the CDR3 is TGCAGCGTCCGCCTACAGGAGAACTATGGCTACACCTTC. This codes for CSVRLQENYGYTF.

J is TRBJ1-3 and V is TRBV9; 7 positions agree with TRBD1. Germline V CDR1 and CDR2: SGDLS, YYNGEE. This CDR3 comprises 16 residues. The V segment lost 0 bases and the J segment 0 bases; nucleotides outside the gene matches: 3. This CDR3 reads CASSVGGGPSGNTIYF. Written as DNA, the CDR3 is TGTGCCAGCAGCGTAGGAGGGGGCCCCTCTGGAAACACCATATATTTT.

The chain uses TRBV5-1 and TRBJ2-5; maybe TRBD2 (6 bases). Germline V gene lookup returns CDR1 SGHRS and CDR2 YFSETQ. V lost 5 bases, J lost 7 bases, and 18 bases lay in between. This CDR3 has 14 amino acids. The CDR3 DNA is TGCGCCAGCAGTTCCGGGACTCCACGGGGGACCCAGTACTTC. It codes for CASSSGTPRGTQYF. The entire variable domain, with the rest obtained from reference TRBV5-1 and TRBJ2-5, is as follows: KAGVTQTPRYLIKTRGQQVTLSCSPISGHRSVSWYQQTPGQGLQFLFEYFSETQRNKGNFPGRFSGRQFSNSRSEMNVSTLELGDSALYLCASSSGTPRGTQYFGPGTRLLVL.